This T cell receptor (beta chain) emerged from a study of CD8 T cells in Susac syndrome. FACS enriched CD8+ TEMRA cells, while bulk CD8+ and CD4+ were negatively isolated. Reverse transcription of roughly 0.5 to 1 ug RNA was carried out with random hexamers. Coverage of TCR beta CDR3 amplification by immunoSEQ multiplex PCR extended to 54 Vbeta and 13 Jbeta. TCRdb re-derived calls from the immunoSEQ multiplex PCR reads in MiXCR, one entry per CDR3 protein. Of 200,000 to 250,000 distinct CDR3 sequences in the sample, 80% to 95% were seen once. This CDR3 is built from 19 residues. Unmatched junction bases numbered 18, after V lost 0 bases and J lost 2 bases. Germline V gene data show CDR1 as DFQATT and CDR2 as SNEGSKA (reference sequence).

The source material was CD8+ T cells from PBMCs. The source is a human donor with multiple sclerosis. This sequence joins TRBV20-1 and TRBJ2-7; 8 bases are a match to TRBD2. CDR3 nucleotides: TGCAGTGCTAGAGACCTCCTGACCCCTCTCGCGGGAGGACCCTACGAGCAGTACTTC. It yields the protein CSARDLLTPLAGGPYEQYF.